This entry features one TCR beta chain sequence. Its antigen remains unidentified. This record comes from a study of multiple sclerosis patients with progressive multifocal leukoencephalopathy. Study outcomes and limitations: Findings may reflect JC virus infection or just general immunocompromise. In most PML patients, TRB repertoires appeared less diverse by entropy.

Sample time point: approximately 11 months of natalizumab therapy. Some clones are missing from TCRdb's copy, which holds only in-frame ones; the method was immunoSEQ multiplex PCR. The sample lists under 30,000 clones, less than 95% occurring once. Trimming removed 4 bases from V and 6 bases from J; junction bases left unmatched: 5. CDR1 and CDR2 (germline): SGHAT, FQNNGV. The CDR3 is 13 residues long. The chain links TRBV11-2 to TRBJ2-5, with 7 bases matching TRBD1. The sequencing here drew on PBMCs, taken from a patient treated with natalizumab. This receptor was identified in a man under 40 with multiple sclerosis. The chain's CDR3 is CASSSTDRKTQYF. The CDR3 DNA sequence: TGTGCCAGCAGCTCTACGGACAGGAAGACCCAGTACTTC.